This T cell receptor (beta chain) is from a study of CD4 T cells in relation to SARS-CoV-2 and coronaviruses. Whole-study findings and limits: Approximately 65% of donors had memory CD4+ clonotypes crossrecognizing SARS-CoV-2 and common cold coronavirus spike. Compared with monoreactive clones, crossreactive clones showed significantly weaker SARS-CoV-2 expansion.

The CDR3 length is 15 residues. Germline CDR1 and CDR2: SQVTM and ANQGSEA. On this clone itself: Antigen unknown. One junction end does not reproduce the germline sequence, and a read error may be involved.

Sequencing was performed with immunoSEQ multiplex PCR; in TCRdb, only in-frame clones are kept and a portion is missing. The table lists almost 30,000 clones, approximately 80% of them singletons. CD4+ T cells from unexposed donors were obtained before the COVID-19 pandemic (2011-2018). The cells were cultured for 10 days before CD4+ T cells were isolated. This clonotype originated in a human donor in good health. This chain links TRBV29-1 with TRBJ2-3, with 11 bases lining up with TRBD2. The sample was CD4+ T cells from PBMCs, cultured in vitro. The CDR3 DNA reads as TGCAGCGTCGAAGGTAGCGGGGGGGTCGGCGATACGCAGTATTTT. It yields the protein CSVEGSGGVGDTQYF.